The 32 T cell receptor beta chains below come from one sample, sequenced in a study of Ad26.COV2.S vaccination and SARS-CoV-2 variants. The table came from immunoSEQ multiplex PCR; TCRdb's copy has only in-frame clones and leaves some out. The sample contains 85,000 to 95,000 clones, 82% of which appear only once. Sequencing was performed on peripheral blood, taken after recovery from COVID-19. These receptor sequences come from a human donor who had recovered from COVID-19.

Here the CDR3 DNA reads TGCGCCAGCAGTGGGGGGGGCGCCGGTGGCTACACCTTC. Amino acid sequence: CASSGGGAGGYTF. The rearrangement links TRBV10-1 to TRBJ1-2; possible D gene TRBD1, 6 bases. Germline CDR1 reads WNHNN; CDR2 reads SYGVQD (reference sequence). V dropped 4 bases and J dropped 7 bases, with 13 bases sitting between them. This CDR3 comprises 13 residues.

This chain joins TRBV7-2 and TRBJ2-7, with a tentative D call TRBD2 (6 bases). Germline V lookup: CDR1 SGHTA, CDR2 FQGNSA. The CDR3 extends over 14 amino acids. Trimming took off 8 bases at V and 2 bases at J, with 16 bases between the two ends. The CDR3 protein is CASGVGGITYEQYF. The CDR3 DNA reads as TGTGCCAGCGGGGTAGGCGGGATAACCTACGAGCAGTACTTC.

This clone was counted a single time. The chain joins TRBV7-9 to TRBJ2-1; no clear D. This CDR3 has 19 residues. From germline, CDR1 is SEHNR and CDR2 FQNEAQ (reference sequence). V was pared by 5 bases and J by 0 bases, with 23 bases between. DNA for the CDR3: TGTGCCAGCAGCCCTGGATTAAGATATGGCCAAAGCTCCTACAATGAGCAGTTCTTC. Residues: CASSPGLRYGQSSYNEQFF.

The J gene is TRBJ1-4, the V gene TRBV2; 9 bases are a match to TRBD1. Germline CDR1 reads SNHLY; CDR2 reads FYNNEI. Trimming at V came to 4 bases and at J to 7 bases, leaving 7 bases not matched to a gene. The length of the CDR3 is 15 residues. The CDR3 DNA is TGTGCCAGCAGTGGCCAACAGGGGGCAATTGAAAAACTGTTTTTT. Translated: CASSGQQGAIEKLFF.

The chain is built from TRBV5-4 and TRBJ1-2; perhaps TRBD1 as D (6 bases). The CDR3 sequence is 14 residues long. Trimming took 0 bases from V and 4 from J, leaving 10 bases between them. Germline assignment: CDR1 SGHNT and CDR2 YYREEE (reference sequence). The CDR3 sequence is CASSLAGASYGYTF. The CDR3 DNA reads TGTGCCAGCAGCTTGGCGGGGGCCTCCTATGGCTACACCTTC.

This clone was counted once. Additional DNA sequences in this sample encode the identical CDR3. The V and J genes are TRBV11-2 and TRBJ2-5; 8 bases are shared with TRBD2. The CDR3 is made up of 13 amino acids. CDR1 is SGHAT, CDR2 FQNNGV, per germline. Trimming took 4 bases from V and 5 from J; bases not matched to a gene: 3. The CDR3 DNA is TGTGCCAGCAGCTCGGGACTAGGGGAGACCCAGTACTTC. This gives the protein CASSSGLGETQYF. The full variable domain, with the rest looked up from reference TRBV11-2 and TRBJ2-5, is EAGVAQSPRYKIIEKRQSVAFWCNPISGHATLYWYQQILGQGPKLLIQFQNNGVVDDSQLPKDRFSAERLKGVDSTLKIQPAKLEDSAVYLCASSSGLGETQYFGPGTRLLVL.

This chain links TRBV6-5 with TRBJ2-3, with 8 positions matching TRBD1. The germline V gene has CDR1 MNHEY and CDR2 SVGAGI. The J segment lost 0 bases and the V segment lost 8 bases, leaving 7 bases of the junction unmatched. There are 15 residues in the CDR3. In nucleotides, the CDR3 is TGTGCCAGCCTCATGACAGGGGCAAGCACAGATACGCAGTATTTT. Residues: CASLMTGASTDTQYF.

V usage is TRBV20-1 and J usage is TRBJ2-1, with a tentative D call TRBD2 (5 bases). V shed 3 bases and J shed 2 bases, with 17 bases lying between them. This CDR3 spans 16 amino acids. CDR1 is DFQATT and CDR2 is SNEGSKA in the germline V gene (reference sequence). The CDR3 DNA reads TGCAGTGCTAGTTATACTAGTCCAACAACCTACAATGAGCAGTTCTTC. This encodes CSASYTSPTTYNEQFF.

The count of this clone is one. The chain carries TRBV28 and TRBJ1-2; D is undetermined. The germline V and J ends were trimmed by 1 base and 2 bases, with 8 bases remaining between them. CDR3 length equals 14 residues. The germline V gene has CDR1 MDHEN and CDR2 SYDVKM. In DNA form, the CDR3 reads TGTGCCAGCAGTTTATTCGGGGAGAACTATGGCTACACCTTC. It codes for CASSLFGENYGYTF.

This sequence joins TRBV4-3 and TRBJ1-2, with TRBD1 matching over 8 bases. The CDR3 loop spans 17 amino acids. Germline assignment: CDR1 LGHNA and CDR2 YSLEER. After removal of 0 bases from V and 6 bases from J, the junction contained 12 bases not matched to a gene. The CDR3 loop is CASSQDLAQGAMDGYTF. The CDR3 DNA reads TGCGCCAGCAGCCAAGATCTTGCCCAGGGGGCGATGGATGGCTACACCTTC.

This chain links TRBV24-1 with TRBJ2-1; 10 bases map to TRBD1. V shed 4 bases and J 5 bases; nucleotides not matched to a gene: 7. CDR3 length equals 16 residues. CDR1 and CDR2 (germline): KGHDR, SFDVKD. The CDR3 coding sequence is TGTGCCACCAGTGAAGACGGGACAGGGGATCACAATGAGCAGTTCTTC. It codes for CATSEDGTGDHNEQFF.

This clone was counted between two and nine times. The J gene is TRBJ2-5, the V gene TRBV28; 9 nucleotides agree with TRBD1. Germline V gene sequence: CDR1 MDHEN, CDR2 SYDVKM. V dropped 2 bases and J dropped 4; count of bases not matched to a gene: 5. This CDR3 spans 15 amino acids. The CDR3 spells CASSLEQGAGETQYF. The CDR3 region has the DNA TGTGCCAGCAGTTTAGAACAGGGGGCGGGAGAGACCCAGTACTTC.

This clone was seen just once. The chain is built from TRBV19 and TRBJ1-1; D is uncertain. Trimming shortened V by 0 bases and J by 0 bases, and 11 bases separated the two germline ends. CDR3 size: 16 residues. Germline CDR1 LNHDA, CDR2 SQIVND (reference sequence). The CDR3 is CASSIDLQSMNTEAFF. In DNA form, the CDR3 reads TGTGCCAGTAGTATAGATCTCCAGTCCATGAACACTGAAGCTTTCTTT.

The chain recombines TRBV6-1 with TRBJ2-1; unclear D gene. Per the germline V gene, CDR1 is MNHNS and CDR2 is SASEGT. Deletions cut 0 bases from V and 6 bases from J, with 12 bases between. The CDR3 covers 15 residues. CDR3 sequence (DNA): TGTGCCAGCAGTGAAGCTCCCCGCGGCGGCAATGAGCAGTTCTTC. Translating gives CASSEAPRGGNEQFF.

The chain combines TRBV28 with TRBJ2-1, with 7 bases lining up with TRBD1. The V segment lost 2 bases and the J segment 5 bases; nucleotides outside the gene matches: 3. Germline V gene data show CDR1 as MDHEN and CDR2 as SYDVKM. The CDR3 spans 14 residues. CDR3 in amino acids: CASSLGTVNNEQFF. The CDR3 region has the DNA TGTGCCAGCAGTTTAGGGACAGTTAACAATGAGCAGTTCTTC.

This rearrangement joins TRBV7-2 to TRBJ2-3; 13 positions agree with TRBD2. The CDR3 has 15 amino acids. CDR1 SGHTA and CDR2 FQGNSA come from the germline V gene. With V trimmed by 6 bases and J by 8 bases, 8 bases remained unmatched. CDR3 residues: CASSWTSGGWGTQYF. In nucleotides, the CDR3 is TGTGCCAGCAGTTGGACTAGCGGGGGATGGGGTACGCAGTATTTT.

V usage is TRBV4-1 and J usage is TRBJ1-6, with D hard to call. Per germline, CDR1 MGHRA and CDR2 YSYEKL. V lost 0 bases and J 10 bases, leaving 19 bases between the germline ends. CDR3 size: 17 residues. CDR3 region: CASSQDFKGPGASPLHF. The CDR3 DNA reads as TGCGCCAGCAGCCAAGATTTTAAGGGCCCCGGAGCCTCACCCCTCCACTTT.

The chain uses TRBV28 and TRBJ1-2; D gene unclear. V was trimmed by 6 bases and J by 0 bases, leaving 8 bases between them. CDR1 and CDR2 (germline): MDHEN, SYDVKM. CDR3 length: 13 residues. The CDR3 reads CASRTQANYGYTF. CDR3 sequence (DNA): TGTGCCAGCAGAACCCAGGCTAACTATGGCTACACCTTC.

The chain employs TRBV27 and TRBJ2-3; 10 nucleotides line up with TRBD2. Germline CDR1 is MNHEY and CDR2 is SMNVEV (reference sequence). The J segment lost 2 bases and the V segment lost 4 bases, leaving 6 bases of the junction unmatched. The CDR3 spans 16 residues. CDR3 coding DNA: TGTGCCAGCAGTTATGAACTAGCGGGACTCACAGATACGCAGTATTTT. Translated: CASSYELAGLTDTQYF.

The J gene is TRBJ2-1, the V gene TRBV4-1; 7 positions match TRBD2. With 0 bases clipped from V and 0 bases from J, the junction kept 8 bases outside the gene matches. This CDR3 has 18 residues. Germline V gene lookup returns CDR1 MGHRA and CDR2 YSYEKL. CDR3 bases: TGCGCCAGCAGCCAAGAGGAGGTAGCGGGTTACTCCTACAATGAGCAGTTCTTC. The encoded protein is CASSQEEVAGYSYNEQFF.

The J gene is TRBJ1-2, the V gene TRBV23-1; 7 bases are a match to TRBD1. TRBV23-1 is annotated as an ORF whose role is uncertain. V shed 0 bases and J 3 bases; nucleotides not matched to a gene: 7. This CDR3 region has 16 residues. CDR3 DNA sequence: TGCGCCAGCAGTCAATCTCCCAAGACAGGGCACTATGGCTACACCTTC. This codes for CASSQSPKTGHYGYTF.

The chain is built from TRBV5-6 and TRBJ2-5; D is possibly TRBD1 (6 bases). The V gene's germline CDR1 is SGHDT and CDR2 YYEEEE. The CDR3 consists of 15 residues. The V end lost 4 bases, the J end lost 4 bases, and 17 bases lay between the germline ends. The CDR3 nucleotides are TGTGCCAGCAGCGCAGATTCGGGACACCCAGAGACCCAGTACTTC. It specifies CASSADSGHPETQYF.

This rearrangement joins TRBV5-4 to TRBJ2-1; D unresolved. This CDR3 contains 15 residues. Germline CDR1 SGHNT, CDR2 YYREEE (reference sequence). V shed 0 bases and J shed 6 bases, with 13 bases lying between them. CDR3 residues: CASSLAGVIFNEQFF. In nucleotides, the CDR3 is TGTGCCAGCAGCTTGGCGGGTGTCATATTCAATGAGCAGTTCTTC.

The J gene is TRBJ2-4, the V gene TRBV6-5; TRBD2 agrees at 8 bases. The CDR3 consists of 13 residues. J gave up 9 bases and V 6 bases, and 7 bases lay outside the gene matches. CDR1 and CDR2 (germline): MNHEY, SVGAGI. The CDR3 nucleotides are TGTGCCAGCAGACCCTTCGGGGGGGGCATTCAGTACTTC. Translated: CASRPFGGGIQYF.

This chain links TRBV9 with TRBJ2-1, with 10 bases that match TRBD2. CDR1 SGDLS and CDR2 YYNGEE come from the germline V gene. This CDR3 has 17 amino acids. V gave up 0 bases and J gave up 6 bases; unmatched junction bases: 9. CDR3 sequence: CASSVAASGSLGNEQFF. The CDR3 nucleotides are TGTGCCAGCAGCGTAGCGGCTAGCGGGAGTCTCGGCAATGAGCAGTTCTTC.

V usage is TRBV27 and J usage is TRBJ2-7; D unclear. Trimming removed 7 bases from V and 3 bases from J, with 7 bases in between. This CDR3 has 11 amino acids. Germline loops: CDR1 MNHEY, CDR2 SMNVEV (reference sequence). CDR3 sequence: CASTWGYEQYF. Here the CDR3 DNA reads TGTGCCAGCACCTGGGGCTACGAGCAGTACTTC.

The CDR3: CASSSTRDRINEKLFF. DNA of the CDR3: TGTGCCAGCAGCTCTACCCGGGACAGGATTAATGAAAAACTGTTTTTT. This sequence joins TRBV9 and TRBJ1-4, with 8 bases identical to TRBD1. Losses at the gene ends were 4 bases for V and 4 bases for J; bases not matched to a gene: 9. Germline V gives CDR1 SGDLS, CDR2 YYNGEE. The length of the CDR3 is 16 residues. Combining the CDR3 with reference TRBV9 and TRBJ1-4 gives the whole variable domain DSGVTQTPKHLITATGQRVTLRCSPRSGDLSVYWYQQSLDQGLQFLIQYYNGEERAKGNILERFSAQQFPDLHSELNLSSLELGDSALYFCASSSTRDRINEKLFFGSGTQLSVL.

CDR3 region: CASSLGGYEQYF. CDR3 DNA sequence: TGTGCCAGCAGCCTAGGAGGCTACGAGCAGTACTTC. The V gene is TRBV4-2, the J gene TRBJ2-7; a possible D gene is TRBD2 (5 bases). V lost 4 bases and J lost 3, with 7 bases in between. The CDR3 has 12 amino acids. The germline V gene has CDR1 LGHNA and CDR2 YNFKEQ.

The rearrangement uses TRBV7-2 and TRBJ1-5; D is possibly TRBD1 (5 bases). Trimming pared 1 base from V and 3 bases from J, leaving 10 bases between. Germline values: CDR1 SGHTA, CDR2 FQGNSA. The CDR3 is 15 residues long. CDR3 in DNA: TGTGCCAGCAGCTTAGGGGGCGGATACAATCAGCCCCAGCATTTT. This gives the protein CASSLGGGYNQPQHF.

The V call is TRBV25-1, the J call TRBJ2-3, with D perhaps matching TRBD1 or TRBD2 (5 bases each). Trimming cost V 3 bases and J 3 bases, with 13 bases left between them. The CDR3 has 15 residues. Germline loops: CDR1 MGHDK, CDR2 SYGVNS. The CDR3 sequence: CASSDTGLGTDTQYF. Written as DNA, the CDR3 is TGTGCCAGCAGTGACACGGGGCTCGGGACAGATACGCAGTATTTT.

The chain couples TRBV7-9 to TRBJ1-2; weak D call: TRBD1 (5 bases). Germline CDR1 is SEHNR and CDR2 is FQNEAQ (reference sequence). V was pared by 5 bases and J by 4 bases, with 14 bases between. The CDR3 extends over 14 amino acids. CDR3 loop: CASSADIFSYGYTF. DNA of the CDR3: TGTGCCAGCAGCGCGGACATATTCAGCTATGGCTACACCTTC. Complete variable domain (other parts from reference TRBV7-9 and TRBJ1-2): DTGVSQNPRHKITKRGQNVTFRCDPISEHNRLYWYRQTLGQGPEFLTYFQNEAQLEKSRLLSDRFSAERPKGSFSTLEIQRTEQGDSAMYLCASSADIFSYGYTFGSGTRLTVV.

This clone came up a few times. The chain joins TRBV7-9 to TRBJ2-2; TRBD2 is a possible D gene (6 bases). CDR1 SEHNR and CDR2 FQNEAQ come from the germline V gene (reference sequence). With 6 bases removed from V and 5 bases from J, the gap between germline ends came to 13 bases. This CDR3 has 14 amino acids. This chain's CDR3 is CASRQMAGTGELFF. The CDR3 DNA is TGTGCCAGCAGACAAATGGCGGGGACCGGGGAGCTGTTTTTT.